One and the same sample provided the 29 T cell receptor beta chains below, sequenced in a study of T cell responses to AZD1222 COVID-19 vaccine. This table comes from immunoSEQ multiplex PCR, and its TCRdb copy is limited to in-frame clones, with some not included. The table records about 140,000 clones, 90% to 95% of them present only once. This material consisted of peripheral blood, taken on day 0 of MenACWY control vaccination. The receptors shown here come from an adult in good health.

The rearrangement uses TRBV7-2 and TRBJ2-1; the D gene is possibly TRBD2 (6 bases). Germline loops: CDR1 SGHTA, CDR2 FQGNSA. The V end lost 5 bases, the J end lost 14 bases, and 19 bases lay between the germline ends. The CDR3 is 13 amino acids. In DNA, the CDR3 is TGTGCCAGCAGCGGCACGGGAGAAGGGGTTAAGTTCTTC. Amino acid sequence: CASSGTGEGVKFF.

This rearrangement joins TRBV19 to TRBJ1-1; D gene unclear. The V and J ends lost 3 bases and 2 bases respectively, with 10 bases between them. Germline loops: CDR1 LNHDA, CDR2 SQIVND (reference sequence). This CDR3 spans 14 amino acids. For the CDR3, the DNA is TGTGCCAGTAGTATCCGGGGAGGAAACACTGAAGCTTTCTTT. Protein sequence: CASSIRGGNTEAFF. Combining the CDR3 with reference TRBV19 and TRBJ1-1 gives the whole variable domain DGGITQSPKYLFRKEGQNVTLSCEQNLNHDAMYWYRQDPGQGLRLIYYSQIVNDFQKGDIAEGYSVSREKKESFPLTVTSAQKNPTAFYLCASSIRGGNTEAFFGQGTRLTVV.

CDR3 sequence (DNA): TGTGCCAGCAGCAGAACCCCATACGAGCAGTACTTC. Its protein product is CASSRTPYEQYF. The rearrangement uses TRBV28 and TRBJ2-7; no definite D call. The V end was cut by 6 bases, the J end by 4 bases, with 10 bases between. In germline, CDR1 is MDHEN, CDR2 SYDVKM. CDR3 length: 12 residues.

This rearrangement joins TRBV4-2 to TRBJ1-2; 8 positions agree with TRBD1. The CDR3 totals 15 residues. V trimming: 4 bases; J trimming: 8 bases; junction bases outside the gene matches: 12. Germline lookup yields CDR1 LGHNA and CDR2 YNFKEQ. The CDR3 spells CASSPSLDREWGYTF. The CDR3 DNA sequence: TGTGCCAGCAGCCCGTCCCTGGACAGGGAATGGGGCTACACCTTC.

A single count supports this clone. The V call is TRBV27, the J call TRBJ2-7; D might be TRBD1 or TRBD2, each matching 5 bases. From germline, CDR1 is MNHEY and CDR2 SMNVEV (reference sequence). CDR3 length: 16 residues. V was clipped by 5 bases and J by 3 bases, with 20 bases between them. The CDR3 loop is CASSPWTGTGGYEQYF. For the CDR3, the DNA is TGTGCCAGCAGTCCCTGGACCGGGACGGGTGGCTACGAGCAGTACTTC.

The V call is TRBV24-1, the J call TRBJ2-1; D is undetermined. Germline V CDR1 and CDR2: KGHDR, SFDVKD. The CDR3 runs to 13 residues. V was pared by 5 bases and J by 0 bases, with 4 bases between. The CDR3 loop reads CATSGSSYNEQFF. CDR3 bases: TGTGCCACCAGTGGCAGCTCCTACAATGAGCAGTTCTTC.

V gene TRBV2 combines with J gene TRBJ2-2; 8 bases are shared with TRBD1. Germline V gene lookup returns CDR1 SNHLY and CDR2 FYNNEI. This CDR3 is built from 15 residues. The trim removed 8 bases at V and 1 base at J, leaving 6 bases unmatched. The CDR3 spells CASSSTGVNTGELFF. In nucleotides, the CDR3 is TGTGCCAGCTCCTCGACAGGGGTGAACACCGGGGAGCTGTTTTTT.

J is TRBJ1-2 and V is TRBV12-3 or TRBV12-4; 8 nucleotides line up with TRBD1. The CDR3 totals 13 residues. V lost 3 bases to trimming and J lost 6 bases; unmatched junction nucleotides: 3. The CDR3 sequence is CASSFRQGHGYTF. DNA for the CDR3: TGTGCCAGCAGTTTCCGACAGGGGCATGGCTACACCTTC.

CDR3 residues: CASSQGTGRDTQYF. For the CDR3, the DNA is TGTGCCAGCAGCCAAGGGACAGGGAGGGATACGCAGTATTTT. The chain recombines TRBV3-1 (or the pseudogene TRBV3-2) with TRBJ2-3; TRBD1 matches at 8 bases. The V gene's germline CDR1 is LGHDT and CDR2 YNNKEL (reference sequence). The V and J ends lost 1 base and 6 bases, in that order; junction bases with no gene match: 3. The CDR3 has 14 amino acids.

Turning to this clone: Other DNA sequences in the sample encode the same CDR3. V is TRBV5-1 and J is TRBJ2-7; no clear D gene. Germline loops: CDR1 SGHRS, CDR2 YFSETQ. The CDR3 sequence is 13 residues long. V lost 0 bases and J 3 bases, leaving 7 bases between the germline ends. CDR3 sequence reads: CASSLGQSYEQYF. CDR3 sequence (DNA): TGCGCCAGCAGCTTGGGTCAGAGCTACGAGCAGTACTTC.

The table lists this clone with a few counts. The chain combines TRBV3-1 (or the pseudogene TRBV3-2) with TRBJ1-6; D unclear. The germline CDR1 and CDR2 sequences are LGHDT and YNNKEL (reference sequence). This CDR3 has 16 amino acids. V was cut by 0 bases and J by 9 bases, with 15 bases left in between. The CDR3 loop is CASSQDRTFLGSPLHF. The CDR3 nucleotides are TGTGCCAGCAGCCAAGATCGGACTTTCTTGGGTTCACCCCTCCACTTT.

The chain links TRBV5-6 to TRBJ1-5; tentatively, D is TRBD1 (5 bases). V shed 2 bases and J shed 4 bases, with 10 bases lying between them. Germline loops: CDR1 SGHDT, CDR2 YYEEEE. The CDR3 has 14 residues. The CDR3 spells CASSLGAGNQPQHF. The CDR3 bases are TGTGCCAGCAGCTTAGGGGCGGGTAATCAGCCCCAGCATTTT.

The chain has TRBV5-1 and TRBJ2-1, with D uncertain. The germline CDR1 and CDR2 sequences are SGHRS and YFSETQ. Trimming removed 0 bases at V and 3 bases at J, with 7 bases between. This CDR3 is built from 14 residues. CDR3 DNA: TGCGCCAGCAGCTTGGAGCCGGGCTACAATGAGCAGTTCTTC. It specifies CASSLEPGYNEQFF.

DNA of the CDR3: TGTGCCAGCAGCAGGCCGGGACAAATTAATGAAAAACTGTTTTTT. It encodes CASSRPGQINEKLFF. The V and J genes are TRBV4-2 and TRBJ1-4; possible D gene TRBD1, 6 bases. V was shortened by 5 bases and J by 4 bases, with 14 bases between the two germline ends. Germline loops: CDR1 LGHNA, CDR2 YNFKEQ. This CDR3 contains 15 residues.

The chain is built from TRBV6-5 and TRBJ1-2, with TRBD1 as a possible D gene (5 bases). This CDR3 comprises 14 residues. Germline CDR1 reads MNHEY; CDR2 reads SVGAGI. V dropped 7 bases and J dropped 4 bases, with 16 bases sitting between them. This chain's CDR3 is CASKIGTATYGYTF. The CDR3 coding sequence is TGTGCCAGCAAAATCGGGACCGCCACCTATGGCTACACCTTC.

A note on this clone: Other DNA sequences in this specimen translate into the identical CDR3. This sequence joins TRBV19 and TRBJ1-1; D is possibly TRBD1 (5 bases). The CDR3 is 13 residues long. CDR1 LNHDA and CDR2 SQIVND come from the germline V gene (reference sequence). The V and J ends lost 3 bases and 4 bases respectively, with 9 bases between them. The CDR3 coding sequence is TGTGCCAGTAGTATCAAGGGGTTCACTGAAGCTTTCTTT. It is translated as CASSIKGFTEAFF.

The chain links TRBV18 to TRBJ2-7; the D gene is possibly TRBD1 (6 bases). V was cut by 2 bases and J by 2 bases, with 7 bases left in between. The CDR3 extends over 13 amino acids. The V gene's germline CDR1 is KGHSH and CDR2 LQKENI. The CDR3 sequence: CASSPGGPYEQYF. In DNA, the CDR3 is TGTGCCAGCTCACCAGGGGGCCCCTACGAGCAGTACTTC.

The chain uses TRBV7-8 and TRBJ1-6; TRBD1 is a possible D gene (6 bases). The germline V gene encodes CDR1 SGHVS and CDR2 FQNEAQ. The germline V and J ends were trimmed by 5 bases and 1 base, with 12 bases remaining between them. The CDR3 covers 16 residues. DNA of the CDR3: TGTGCCAGCAGCAAGGACAGCCATTCCTATAATTCACCCCTCCACTTT. Protein: CASSKDSHSYNSPLHF.

The chain carries TRBV7-9 and TRBJ1-6; 7 positions match TRBD1. The germline V gene has CDR1 SEHNR and CDR2 FQNEAQ (reference sequence). V was clipped by 3 bases and J by 9 bases; unmatched bases: 8. The CDR3 runs to 15 residues. The CDR3 is CASSFGTGAVSPLHF. In DNA form, the CDR3 reads TGTGCCAGCAGCTTCGGAACAGGGGCGGTTTCACCCCTCCACTTT. Full variable domain (rest looked up from reference TRBV7-9 and TRBJ1-6): DTGVSQNPRHKITKRGQNVTFRCDPISEHNRLYWYRQTLGQGPEFLTYFQNEAQLEKSRLLSDRFSAERPKGSFSTLEIQRTEQGDSAMYLCASSFGTGAVSPLHFGNGTRLTVT.

The CDR3 coding sequence is TGTGCTAGTGGCCGGGACAGATTTTACACTGAAGCTTTCTTT. Translated, it gives CASGRDRFYTEAFF. The chain joins TRBV12-5 to TRBJ1-1; 7 bases align to TRBD1. CDR1 and CDR2 from the germline V gene are LGHNT and FRNRAP. There are 14 residues in the CDR3. The V and J ends lost 6 bases and 3 bases, in that order; junction bases with no gene match: 7.

This chain links TRBV6-1 with TRBJ2-7; weak D call: TRBD1 (6 bases). CDR1 is MNHNS, CDR2 SASEGT, per germline. The V end lost 0 bases, the J end lost 3 bases, and 18 bases lay between the germline ends. The CDR3 totals 17 residues. CDR3 loop: CASSEAPDRFLIYEQYF. CDR3 coding DNA: TGTGCCAGCAGTGAAGCCCCTGACAGGTTTCTGATCTACGAGCAGTACTTC.

This clone was observed once. This chain joins TRBV10-3 and TRBJ2-5, with 7 positions matching TRBD1. Trimming cost V 2 bases and J 1 base; bases outside gene matches: 7. CDR1 is ENHRY and CDR2 is SYGVKD in the germline V gene. CDR3 length: 16 amino acids. The CDR3 spells CAISEPGQTAQETQYF. Here the CDR3 DNA reads TGTGCCATCAGTGAGCCGGGACAGACAGCCCAAGAGACCCAGTACTTC.

This clone has a single count. The V and J genes are TRBV19 and TRBJ1-1; TRBD1 is a possible D gene (6 bases). The CDR3 sequence is 18 residues long. Germline assignment: CDR1 LNHDA and CDR2 SQIVND (reference sequence). V shed 5 bases and J shed 3 bases, with 25 bases lying between them. For the CDR3, the DNA is TGTGCCAGTAGTTTCGAAAACCCCCTACAGGGAAGCGACACTGAAGCTTTCTTT. Protein product: CASSFENPLQGSDTEAFF.

This chain connects TRBV18 to TRBJ2-5; no definite D call. The germline V gene encodes CDR1 KGHSH and CDR2 LQKENI. CDR3 length equals 13 residues. Between the trimmed V and J ends, which lost 6 bases and 5 bases, there was a span of 13 bases. CDR3 in DNA: TGTGCCAGCTCCCCGCCGGTGGACGAGACCCAGTACTTC. Translation gives CASSPPVDETQYF.

The V and J genes are TRBV14 and TRBJ1-1; D perhaps matches TRBD1 (5 bases). The CDR3 sequence is 14 residues long. V was trimmed by 0 bases and J by 8 bases, leaving 13 bases between them. The V gene's germline CDR1 is SGHDN and CDR2 FVKESK. CDR3 sequence: CASSQEHRPFEAFF. The CDR3 DNA reads TGTGCCAGCAGCCAAGAACACAGGCCCTTCGAAGCTTTCTTT.

The chain employs TRBV9 and TRBJ2-7; D is unclear. Germline CDR1 and CDR2: SGDLS and YYNGEE. The CDR3 sequence is 13 residues long. V lost 1 base, J lost 2 bases, and 7 bases lay in between. The CDR3 DNA reads as TGTGCCAGCAGCGTAAGTCAGGCCTACGAGCAGTACTTC. Protein product: CASSVSQAYEQYF.

This chain joins TRBV3-1 (or the pseudogene TRBV3-2) and TRBJ1-2; 11 bases line up with TRBD1. Germline trimming cut 1 base from V and 0 bases from J; bases unmatched to any gene: 7. The length of the CDR3 is 18 residues. Germline assignment: CDR1 LGHDT and CDR2 YNNKEL (reference sequence). In DNA form, the CDR3 reads TGTGCCAGCAGCCAAGCTCGGACAGGGGGCCTGACTAACTATGGCTACACCTTC. Its protein product is CASSQARTGGLTNYGYTF.

The V call is TRBV24-1, the J call TRBJ1-5; no reliable D call. The V end lost 4 bases, the J end lost 6 bases, and 15 bases lay between the germline ends. Looked up from germline, CDR1 is KGHDR and CDR2 is SFDVKD. This CDR3 is built from 15 residues. The chain's CDR3 is CATSESGSRGQPQHF. DNA for the CDR3: TGTGCCACCAGTGAGTCCGGGTCCCGGGGTCAGCCCCAGCATTTT.

The rearrangement joins TRBV28 to TRBJ2-4; D might be TRBD1 (5 bases). This CDR3 spans 12 amino acids. Per germline, CDR1 MDHEN and CDR2 SYDVKM. With 8 bases removed from V and 6 bases from J, the gap between germline ends came to 11 bases. The CDR3: CASGEQGNIQYF. As DNA, the CDR3 is TGTGCCAGCGGCGAGCAGGGAAACATTCAGTACTTC.